This T cell receptor (beta chain) derives from a study of immune cell composition in non-small cell lung cancer (dated 2017 in TCRdb). For context, the study as a whole: Histologic subtype, mainly lung adenocarcinoma or squamous cell carcinoma, was assigned on the basis of H&E together with p63, CK5, Napsin A and TTF-1 immunohistochemistry. Adaptive Biotechnologies TCR-beta sequencing was carried out on 32 to 40 paired NSCLC tumour and non-adjacent lung specimens, as well as on approximately 25 tumour-only specimens. Supplementary cohort #1 consisted of 10 lung adenocarcinoma cases with paired tumour/lung TCR-beta sequencing and with TIL populations generated to assess tumour reactivity. The subtype comparisons left out a handful of tumour specimens with TCR-beta data because those specimens were rare histological subtypes.

Findings and caveats that apply to the study as a whole: Smoking pack-years did not significantly correlate with tumour TCR-beta clonality. In roughly 10 adenocarcinoma cases, a strong correlation was found between maximal tumour-associated clone frequency and TIL tumour reactivity, whereas no such correlation was found between overall clonality and TIL tumour reactivity. The reactivity cohort included only 10 or so cases, and whether tumour-reactive clones share sequences with the dominant in vivo tumour-associated clones was not shown. Tumour-associated clones >0.5% were found in nearly half of NSCLC cases, namely in approximately 30% of adenocarcinomas versus around 76% of squamous carcinomas.

Comments on this clone: Its antigen is currently not known. Base qualities are not recorded, but no much larger clone differs from it by a single base.

Normal lung samples were non-adjacent lung tissue taken as far from the tumour as possible, at least 3 cm away, from the same patient. Frozen aliquots of unsorted single-cell suspensions were used for genomic DNA extraction with the QIAamp DNA kit. Tissues arrived within 2 hours of resection and were immediately processed into single-cell suspensions. Tissue was mechanically dissociated and enzymatically digested with DNase I, collagenase I and hyaluronidase for roughly 30 minutes at 37 °C, then filtered and RBC-lysed. A two-step multiplex PCR was used to amplify TCR-beta CDR3 regions from genomic DNA, and Illumina-compatible adaptors were added in the second step. As a commercial immunoSEQ service, TCR-beta immunosequencing was carried out on an Illumina platform. The authors' analysis ran thus. Repertoires were summarised by productive clonality and by Top 10 Clones, defined as the percentage of T-cell templates derived from the ten most frequent sequences. Values for productive clonality spanned 0 to 1, where a value of 1 indicated a monoclonal population. Using log10 scatter plots, tumour-associated clones were identified as sequences that made up at least 0.1% of tumour T-cell templates yet were absent from the matched non-adjacent lung. Two-group comparisons used Student's t-tests, stages used ANOVA, and relationships used linear regression, analysed in GraphPad Prism7 and R. TCRdb limited this immuneACCESS table to in-frame rearrangements with V and J called. A share of clones is missing; checked studies link under half to unresolved V genes, and the rest is unexplained. D and trimming were read from the DNA, whereas the V and J calls and clone size are those reported in that table. The sample yields roughly 1,000 clones; 74% were counted once. 30% of the sample comes from the top ten.

Including the terminal cysteine and phenylalanine, the CDR3 comprises 15 residues. The read is trimmed to its CDR3 DNA, 45 bases read in frame from base 1. The CDR1 and CDR2 encoded by the germline V gene are SNHLY and FYNNEI. V is reduced by 4 bases and J by 0 bases, leaving a spacing of 10 bases between them. The material sequenced was non-adjacent lung tissue. The source of this sequence is a human donor with non-small cell lung cancer. This receptor chain uses TRBV2 and TRBJ2-1, with the D gene too uncertain to name. CDR3 reads: CASSVLASSYNEQFF. The DNA sequence reads TGTGCCAGCAGTGTCTTGGCCTCCTCCTACAATGAGCAGTTCTTC.